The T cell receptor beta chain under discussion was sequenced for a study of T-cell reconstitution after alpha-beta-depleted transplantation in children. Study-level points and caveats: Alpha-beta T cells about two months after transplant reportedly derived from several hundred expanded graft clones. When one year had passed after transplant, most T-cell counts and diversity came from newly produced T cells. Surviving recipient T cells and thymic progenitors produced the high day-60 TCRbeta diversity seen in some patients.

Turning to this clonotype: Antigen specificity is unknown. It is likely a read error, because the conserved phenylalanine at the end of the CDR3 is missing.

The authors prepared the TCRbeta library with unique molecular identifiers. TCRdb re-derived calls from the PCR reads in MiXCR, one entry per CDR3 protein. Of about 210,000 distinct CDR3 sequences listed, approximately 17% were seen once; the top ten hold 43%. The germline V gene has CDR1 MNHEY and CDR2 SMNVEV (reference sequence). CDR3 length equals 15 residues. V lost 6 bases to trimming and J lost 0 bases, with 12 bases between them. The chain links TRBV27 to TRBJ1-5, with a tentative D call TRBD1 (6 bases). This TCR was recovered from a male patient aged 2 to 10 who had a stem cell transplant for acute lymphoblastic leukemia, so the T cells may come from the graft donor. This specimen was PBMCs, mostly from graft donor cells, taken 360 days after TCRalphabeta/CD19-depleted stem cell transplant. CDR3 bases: TGTGCCAGCAGAGCAGGGGACCTTAGCAATCAGCCCCAGCATTGT. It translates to CASRAGDLSNQPQHC.